This TCR beta chain was profiled in a study of human T cells and chemical hapten exposure. Germline lookup yields CDR1 SGHTA and CDR2 FQGNSA. This CDR3 contains 17 residues. Unmatched junction bases numbered 10, after V lost 3 bases and J lost 5 bases. This clonotype was detected ten times or more. Antigen: not known. Specified time point: patch test 1, 2 weeks after DPC sensitization. The treatment: therapeutic diphenylcyclopropenone sensitization with weekly scalp DPC. Alopecia patients, 18 to 70 years old and DPC-suitable, served as donors. Study-level points and caveats: Higher patch test scores went with higher counts of PT1 expanded TCRs. Versus controls, significantly more large CDR3 similarity clusters arose from expanded TCRs.

TCRdb reprocessed the RACE reads with MiXCR, giving one entry per CDR3 protein. The sample holds 100,000 or so distinct CDR3 sequences, over 9.5% seen once. The sequenced sample was whole blood, obtained in connection with sensitization to the hapten diphenylcyclopropenone (DPC). The TCR comes from a man aged 35-49 years with alopecia areata. Some clones in this sample may be carry-over from other donors' samples. The chain joins TRBV7-2 to TRBJ2-3, with 11 bases fitting TRBD2. The CDR3 nucleotides are TGTGCCAGCAGCTTTCTAGCGGGAGGACTACTTGGAGATACGCAGTATTTT. The encoded protein is CASSFLAGGLLGDTQYF.